A single sample gave rise to the 28 T cell receptor beta chains below, sequenced in a study of blood T cell repertoires in COVID-19. Clones were read by immunoSEQ multiplex PCR, and TCRdb kept only the in-frame ones, dropping some. In the table there are approximately 35,000 clones, around 88% of which are singletons. Material for sequencing was peripheral blood. These receptors originate from a human donor in a cohort sampled during active COVID-19.

The chain recombines TRBV28 with TRBJ1-1, with 8 positions matching TRBD1. V lost 5 bases, J lost 0 bases, and 5 bases stayed unmatched. The CDR3 covers 15 residues. Germline V gene sequence: CDR1 MDHEN, CDR2 SYDVKM. CDR3 sequence reads: CASSPGTGVNTEAFF. In nucleotides, the CDR3 is TGTGCCAGCAGTCCCGGGACAGGAGTGAACACTGAAGCTTTCTTT.

The chain is built from TRBV12-3 or TRBV12-4 and TRBJ2-7; D is ambiguous. The V gene lost 10 bases and the J gene lost 2 bases, with 15 bases spanning the gap. The CDR3 covers 13 residues. The CDR3 loop is CANPPGRTYEQYF. CDR3 bases: TGTGCCAACCCCCCAGGTAGGACCTACGAGCAGTACTTC.

The chain combines TRBV6-5 with TRBJ2-5; no firm D call. The V gene's germline CDR1 is MNHEY and CDR2 SVGAGI. V was pared by 4 bases and J by 7 bases, with 10 bases between. This CDR3 is built from 12 residues. CDR3 nucleotides: TGTGCCAGCAGTTCTACGTCGAGGACCCAGTACTTC. The encoded protein is CASSSTSRTQYF.

The gene calls are TRBV6-1 and TRBJ2-1; D gene uncertain. The CDR3 spans 14 residues. The V gene lost 2 bases and the J gene lost 4 bases, with 9 bases spanning the gap. Germline V gives CDR1 MNHNS, CDR2 SASEGT. The CDR3 here is CASSEPPQYNEQFF. The CDR3 region has the DNA TGTGCCAGCAGTGAACCACCTCAGTACAATGAGCAGTTCTTC.

This clone was counted once. The chain uses TRBV27 and TRBJ1-1, with D possibly TRBD1 on 5 matching bases. The germline V gene has CDR1 MNHEY and CDR2 SMNVEV (reference sequence). This CDR3 has 13 residues. Trimming left V 2 bases short and J 2 bases short, with 6 bases between. The CDR3 DNA sequence: TGTGCCAGCAGTTTACAGGGAAACACTGAAGCTTTCTTT. It codes for CASSLQGNTEAFF.

The chain's CDR3 is CASSYYASNYEQYF. Written as DNA, the CDR3 is TGTGCCAGCAGTTACTACGCTAGTAATTACGAGCAGTACTTC. The chain is built from TRBV6-5 and TRBJ2-7; D unclear. The germline V gene encodes CDR1 MNHEY and CDR2 SVGAGI. V was trimmed by 1 base and J by 4 bases, leaving 11 bases between them. This CDR3 comprises 14 residues.

The chain uses TRBV6-6 and TRBJ1-1; tentative D call: TRBD1 (5 bases). The CDR3 runs 14 residues. The germline V and J ends were trimmed by 6 bases and 0 bases, with 11 bases remaining between them. Germline CDR1 is MNHNY and CDR2 is SVGAGI (reference sequence). CDR3 sequence: CASRMGGMNTEAFF. The CDR3 coding sequence is TGTGCCAGCAGGATGGGGGGAATGAACACTGAAGCTTTCTTT.

V gene TRBV15 combines with J gene TRBJ2-7, with TRBD1 matching over 10 bases. The germline V gene encodes CDR1 LNHNV and CDR2 YYDKDF (reference sequence). The CDR3 totals 14 residues. V shed 0 bases, J shed 6 bases, and the junction held 2 bases outside the gene matches. The CDR3 sequence is CATSRERQGAEQYF. The CDR3 nucleotides read TGTGCCACCAGCAGAGAGCGACAGGGGGCCGAGCAGTACTTC.

The chain recombines TRBV28 with TRBJ2-7; TRBD2 aligns across 8 bases. V was pared by 8 bases and J by 4 bases, with 10 bases of the junction left unmatched. Germline V gene lookup returns CDR1 MDHEN and CDR2 SYDVKM. The CDR3 is 14 residues long. This CDR3 reads CASGGGTRKYEQYF. As DNA, the CDR3 is TGTGCCAGCGGGGGGGGGACTAGGAAGTACGAGCAGTACTTC.

V usage is TRBV5-4 and J usage is TRBJ2-7; 9 bases fit TRBD1. Losses at the gene ends were 4 bases for V and 5 bases for J; bases not matched to a gene: 4. Germline V CDR1 and CDR2: SGHNT, YYREEE (reference sequence). There are 13 residues in the CDR3. CDR3 DNA: TGTGCCAGCAGCCCACAGGGGGCAGACGAGCAGTACTTC. Protein product: CASSPQGADEQYF. The full variable domain, rest sourced from reference TRBV5-4 and TRBJ2-7, is ETGVTQSPTHLIKTRGQQVTLRCSSQSGHNTVSWYQQALGQGPQFIFQYYREEENGRGNFPPRFSGLQFPNYSSELNVNALELDDSALYLCASSPQGADEQYFGPGTRLTVT.

The chain has TRBV23-1 and TRBJ2-4; 7 bases line up with TRBD2. TRBV23-1 is sorted into the ORF group, with uncertain function. The V segment lost 0 bases and the J segment 0 bases; nucleotides outside the gene matches: 5. CDR3 length: 17 residues. CDR3 region: CASSQSGGDLAKNIQYF. Written as DNA, the CDR3 is TGCGCCAGCAGTCAATCGGGAGGGGACCTAGCCAAAAACATTCAGTACTTC.

The gene calls are TRBV28 and TRBJ2-3, with 10 bases matching TRBD2. This CDR3 spans 16 amino acids. Germline V lookup: CDR1 MDHEN, CDR2 SYDVKM. Unmatched junction bases numbered 9, after V lost 6 bases and J lost 3 bases. The CDR3 sequence: CASRTLSGRPTDTQYF. The CDR3 DNA is TGTGCCAGCAGGACTCTTAGCGGGAGGCCGACAGATACGCAGTATTTT.

The V call is TRBV10-3, the J call TRBJ2-1, with unresolved D. Germline loops: CDR1 ENHRY, CDR2 SYGVKD. V lost 6 bases and J lost 14, with 14 bases in between. This CDR3 contains 11 residues. The CDR3 reads CAISLGSEEFF. CDR3 sequence (DNA): TGTGCCATCAGCCTCGGATCCGAGGAGTTCTTC.

This rearrangement joins TRBV24-1 to TRBJ2-1; D may be TRBD2 (6 bases). The CDR3 runs to 13 residues. V shed 1 base and J shed 8 bases, with 8 bases lying between them. Germline V gene lookup returns CDR1 KGHDR and CDR2 SFDVKD. CDR3 protein: CATSDFGGDEQFF. CDR3 sequence (DNA): TGTGCCACCAGTGATTTTGGAGGGGATGAGCAGTTCTTC.

The gene calls are TRBV27 and TRBJ2-2; tentatively, D is TRBD2 (6 bases). The length of the CDR3 is 16 residues. Trimming removed 5 bases at V and 0 bases at J, with 13 bases between. Germline V lookup: CDR1 MNHEY, CDR2 SMNVEV (reference sequence). The CDR3 sequence is CASSPLAPSNTGELFF. For the CDR3, the DNA is TGTGCCAGCAGTCCTCTAGCGCCCTCGAACACCGGGGAGCTGTTTTTT.

The chain recombines TRBV6-1 with TRBJ1-6; D gene ambiguous. The CDR3 contains 14 residues. The V gene's germline CDR1 is MNHNS and CDR2 SASEGT. V was trimmed by 3 bases and J by 10 bases, leaving 13 bases between them. CDR3 sequence (DNA): TGTGCCAGCAGTGATCGGGAGGTTGAATCACCCCTCCACTTT. It encodes CASSDREVESPLHF.

This chain connects TRBV11-3 to TRBJ2-1; unclear D gene. This CDR3 is built from 15 residues. From germline, CDR1 is SGHNT and CDR2 YENEEA. Between the trimmed V and J ends, which lost 4 bases and 6 bases, there was a span of 16 bases. CDR3 nucleotides: TGTGCCAGCAGCTACAGACCCGGCTGGGCCAATGAGCAGTTCTTC. Protein product: CASSYRPGWANEQFF.

Of note for this clone: Other DNA sequences of this sample code for an identical CDR3. CDR3 residues: CASSPYTDTQYF. CDR3 nucleotides: TGTGCCAGCTCACCCTACACAGATACGCAGTATTTT. J is TRBJ2-3 and V is TRBV18; D remains ambiguous. This CDR3 has 12 residues. Trimming stripped 3 bases from V and 2 bases from J, with 3 bases between. Germline loops: CDR1 KGHSH, CDR2 LQKENI.

The rearrangement joins TRBV5-5 to TRBJ2-2; 9 positions agree with TRBD2. The junction had 3 bases not matched to a gene; V was cut back by 0 bases and J by 0 bases. Germline V lookup: CDR1 SGHKS, CDR2 YYEKEE (reference sequence). The CDR3 covers 17 residues. The CDR3: CASSLGTSDSNTGELFF. The CDR3 nucleotides are TGTGCCAGCAGCTTGGGGACTAGCGACTCGAACACCGGGGAGCTGTTTTTT. The complete variable domain, with remaining parts taken from reference TRBV5-5 and TRBJ2-2, reads DAGVTQSPTHLIKTRGQQVTLRCSPISGHKSVSWYQQVLGQGPQFIFQYYEKEERGRGNFPDRFSARQFPNYSSELNVNALLLGDSALYLCASSLGTSDSNTGELFFGEGSRLTVL.

The J gene is TRBJ1-1, the V gene TRBV9, with D perhaps matching TRBD1 (5 bases). From germline, CDR1 is SGDLS and CDR2 YYNGEE. Trimming removed 3 bases from V and 4 bases from J, with 19 bases in between. The CDR3 is 16 amino acids. CDR3 nucleotide sequence: TGTGCCAGCAGCGCGAGGAGTAGACAGCGGGGCACTGAAGCTTTCTTT. Its translation is CASSARSRQRGTEAFF.

This clone has just one count. This chain connects TRBV9 to TRBJ2-1; D is unclear. CDR1 SGDLS and CDR2 YYNGEE come from the germline V gene. The ends were cut back, 7 bases at V and 5 bases at J, with 10 bases in the middle. CDR3 size: 12 residues. The DNA of the CDR3 is TGTGCCAGCCATAGCCGTGACAATGAGCAGTTCTTC. Its protein is CASHSRDNEQFF.

This chain links TRBV10-1 with TRBJ2-3; 13 bases agree with TRBD2. J was trimmed by 5 bases and V by 2 bases; bases with no gene match: 7. Germline CDR1 WNHNN, CDR2 SYGVQD (reference sequence). The CDR3 totals 17 residues. CDR3 nucleotides: TGCGCCAGCAGTGAGCCCCGGACTAGCGGGAGAAGAGATACGCAGTATTTT. This gives the protein CASSEPRTSGRRDTQYF.

The CDR3 DNA reads TGTGCCAGCAGCCAAGGACAGGCGAGGGAGCAGTACTTC. Amino acid sequence: CASSQGQAREQYF. This sequence joins TRBV3-1 (or the pseudogene TRBV3-2) and TRBJ2-7; tentatively, D is TRBD1 (6 bases). V was shortened by 1 base and J by 7 bases, with 11 bases between the two germline ends. The CDR3 length is 13 residues. Germline-derived CDR1 and CDR2 are LGHDT and YNNKEL (reference sequence).

Only a few counts were recorded for this clone. This rearrangement joins TRBV5-1 to TRBJ2-3; 8 nucleotides align to TRBD2. CDR1 and CDR2 from the germline V gene are SGHRS and YFSETQ. CDR3 length equals 15 residues. With V trimmed by 3 bases and J by 5 bases, 8 bases remained unmatched. CDR3 nucleotides: TGCGCCAGCAGCTGGGCCGGGGGGGCGATAGATACGCAGTATTTT. Its translation: CASSWAGGAIDTQYF.

The genes are TRBV2 and TRBJ1-5; TRBD1 matches 10 bases. The CDR3 has 15 amino acids. Germline trimming cut 6 bases from V and 5 bases from J; bases unmatched to any gene: 7. The germline gives CDR1 SNHLY, CDR2 FYNNEI. In DNA form, the CDR3 reads TGTGCCAGCAGGACGGACAGGGGGAAGCATCAGCCCCAGCATTTT. It translates to CASRTDRGKHQPQHF.

The chain joins TRBV18 to TRBJ1-5; D perhaps matches TRBD1 (6 bases). V dropped 4 bases and J dropped 1 base, with 20 bases sitting between them. The length of the CDR3 is 18 residues. The germline gives CDR1 KGHSH, CDR2 LQKENI. The DNA of the CDR3 is TGTGCCAGCTCACTTACAGGGTTCGCTGGGTCAAGCAATCAGCCCCAGCATTTT. This encodes CASSLTGFAGSSNQPQHF.

V usage is TRBV15 and J usage is TRBJ2-7, with no clear D. The CDR3 contains 14 residues. V was clipped by 0 bases and J by 6 bases, with 12 bases between them. Germline lookup yields CDR1 LNHNV and CDR2 YYDKDF (reference sequence). The CDR3 coding sequence is TGTGCCACCAGCAGAGATCGCGCTACGCCCGAGCAGTACTTC. Protein sequence: CATSRDRATPEQYF.

The V call is TRBV28, the J call TRBJ1-2; D not resolved. Per the germline V gene, CDR1 is MDHEN and CDR2 is SYDVKM. V gave up 1 base and J gave up 6 bases, with 6 bases separating them. The CDR3 loop spans 12 amino acids. CDR3 protein: CASSLSRDGYTF. As DNA, the CDR3 is TGTGCCAGCAGTTTATCGCGGGATGGCTACACCTTC.